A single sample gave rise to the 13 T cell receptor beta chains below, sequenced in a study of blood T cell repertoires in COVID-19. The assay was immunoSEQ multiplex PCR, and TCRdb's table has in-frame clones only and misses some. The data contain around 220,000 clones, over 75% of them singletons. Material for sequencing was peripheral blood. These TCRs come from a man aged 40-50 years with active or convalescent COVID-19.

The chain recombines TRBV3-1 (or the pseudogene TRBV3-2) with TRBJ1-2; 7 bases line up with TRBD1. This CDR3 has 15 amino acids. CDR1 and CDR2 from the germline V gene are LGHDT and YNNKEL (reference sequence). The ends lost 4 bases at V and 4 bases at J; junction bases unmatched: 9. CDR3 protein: CASSRQGQSGYGYTF. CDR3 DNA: TGTGCCAGCAGCCGACAGGGACAGTCGGGCTATGGCTACACCTTC.

DNA of the CDR3: TGTGCCAGCAGCCGAGGACAGGGGCGGATCTACGAGCAGTACTTC. As protein: CASSRGQGRIYEQYF. The gene calls are TRBV28 and TRBJ2-7; 9 nucleotides line up with TRBD1. The germline gives CDR1 MDHEN, CDR2 SYDVKM. This CDR3 is 15 amino acids long. Trimming at V came to 6 bases and at J to 3 bases, leaving 9 bases not matched to a gene.

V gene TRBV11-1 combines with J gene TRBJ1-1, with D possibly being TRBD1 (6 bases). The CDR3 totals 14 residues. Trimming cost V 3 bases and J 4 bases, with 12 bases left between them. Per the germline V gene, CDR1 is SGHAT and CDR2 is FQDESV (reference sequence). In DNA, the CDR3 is TGTGCCAGCAGCTTCGCGGGGGGCGGCACTGAAGCTTTCTTT. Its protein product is CASSFAGGGTEAFF.

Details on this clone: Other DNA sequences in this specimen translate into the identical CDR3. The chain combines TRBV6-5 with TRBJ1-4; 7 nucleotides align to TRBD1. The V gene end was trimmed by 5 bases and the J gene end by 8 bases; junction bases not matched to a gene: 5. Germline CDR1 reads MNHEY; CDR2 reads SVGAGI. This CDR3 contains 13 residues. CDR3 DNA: TGTGCCAGCAGTAAGGGGACAGACGAAAAACTGTTTTTT. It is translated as CASSKGTDEKLFF.

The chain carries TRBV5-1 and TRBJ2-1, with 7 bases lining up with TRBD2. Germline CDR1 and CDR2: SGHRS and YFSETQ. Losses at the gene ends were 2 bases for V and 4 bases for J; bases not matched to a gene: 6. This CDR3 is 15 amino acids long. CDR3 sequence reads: CASSFSSGSYNEQFF. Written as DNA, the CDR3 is TGCGCCAGCAGCTTCTCTAGCGGCTCTTACAATGAGCAGTTCTTC.

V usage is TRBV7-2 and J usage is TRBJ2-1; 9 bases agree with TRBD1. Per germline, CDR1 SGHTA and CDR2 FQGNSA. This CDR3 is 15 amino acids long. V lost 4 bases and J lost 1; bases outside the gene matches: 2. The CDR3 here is CASSWDRASYNEQFF. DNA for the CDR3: TGTGCCAGCAGCTGGGACAGGGCTTCCTACAATGAGCAGTTCTTC.

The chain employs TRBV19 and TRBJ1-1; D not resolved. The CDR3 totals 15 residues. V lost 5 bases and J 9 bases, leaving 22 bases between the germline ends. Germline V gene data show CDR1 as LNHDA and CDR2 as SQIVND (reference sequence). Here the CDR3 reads CASSDFRGNSVKAFF. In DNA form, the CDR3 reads TGTGCCAGTAGTGACTTCCGGGGAAACAGCGTGAAAGCTTTCTTT.

The CDR3 is CASPGPGTGTGELFF. CDR3 nucleotide sequence: TGCGCCAGCCCCGGACCCGGTACAGGAACCGGGGAGCTGTTTTTT. The V and J genes are TRBV10-2 and TRBJ2-2; D is possibly TRBD1 (5 bases). Per germline, CDR1 WSHSY and CDR2 SAAADI. Trimming took off 8 bases at V and 5 bases at J, with 18 bases between the two ends. The length of the CDR3 is 15 residues.

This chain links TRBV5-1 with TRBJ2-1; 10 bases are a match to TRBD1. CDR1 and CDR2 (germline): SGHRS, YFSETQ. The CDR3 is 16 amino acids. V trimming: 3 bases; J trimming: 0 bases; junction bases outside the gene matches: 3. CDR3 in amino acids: CASSSRTGGSYNEQFF. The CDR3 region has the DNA TGCGCCAGCAGCTCCCGGACAGGGGGCTCCTACAATGAGCAGTTCTTC.

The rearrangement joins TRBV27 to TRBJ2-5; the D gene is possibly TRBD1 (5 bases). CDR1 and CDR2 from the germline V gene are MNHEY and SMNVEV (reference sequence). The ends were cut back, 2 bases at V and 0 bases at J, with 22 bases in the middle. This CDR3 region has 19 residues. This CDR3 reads CASSLRRQGRRSYQETQYF. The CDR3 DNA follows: TGTGCCAGCAGTTTACGACGTCAGGGCCGTCGGAGCTACCAAGAGACCCAGTACTTC.

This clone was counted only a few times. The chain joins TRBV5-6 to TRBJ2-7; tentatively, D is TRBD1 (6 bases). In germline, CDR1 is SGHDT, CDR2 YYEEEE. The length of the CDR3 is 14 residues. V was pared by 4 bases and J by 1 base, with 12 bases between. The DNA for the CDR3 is TGTGCCAGCAGCAAGGGACACCTTTCCTACGAGCAGTACTTC. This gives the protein CASSKGHLSYEQYF.

CDR3 residues: CASGGQGETVEQFF. DNA for the CDR3: TGTGCCAGCGGGGGACAGGGGGAAACGGTTGAGCAGTTCTTC. V gene TRBV27 combines with J gene TRBJ2-1; 11 bases are shared with TRBD1. The CDR3 extends over 14 amino acids. CDR1 and CDR2 from the germline V gene are MNHEY and SMNVEV (reference sequence). The junction had 9 bases not matched to a gene; V was cut back by 8 bases and J by 9 bases.

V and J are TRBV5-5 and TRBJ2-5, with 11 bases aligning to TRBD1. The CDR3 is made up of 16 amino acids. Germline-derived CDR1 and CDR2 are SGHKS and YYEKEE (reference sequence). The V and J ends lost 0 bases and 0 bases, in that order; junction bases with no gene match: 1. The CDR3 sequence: CASSLGDRGYQETQYF. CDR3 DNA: TGTGCCAGCAGCTTGGGGGACAGGGGGTACCAAGAGACCCAGTACTTC.